This T cell receptor beta chain was retrieved from a study of somatic mutations in cytotoxic T cells in rheumatoid arthritis. Using immunoSEQ multiplex PCR, the repertoire was profiled, and TCRdb retains in-frame clones only, with some absent. The repertoire holds some 19,000 clones, about 85% seen once, with around 9.9% in the top ten. The germline V gene has CDR1 SEHNR and CDR2 FQNEAQ (reference sequence). The V gene end was trimmed by 5 bases and the J gene end by 4 bases; junction bases not matched to a gene: 8. This CDR3 is 16 amino acids long. This clone was detected a few times. The V gene is TRBV7-9, the J gene TRBJ2-2, with TRBD1 matching over 9 bases. The TCR comes from a young man with rheumatoid arthritis. The sample consisted of CD8+ T cells sorted from blood. The CDR3 region is CASSPLGTGRTGELFF. Here the CDR3 DNA reads TGTGCCAGCAGCCCTCTAGGGACAGGGCGCACCGGGGAGCTGTTTTTT. The full variable domain, with the rest looked up from reference TRBV7-9 and TRBJ2-2, is DTGVSQNPRHKITKRGQNVTFRCDPISEHNRLYWYRQTLGQGPEFLTYFQNEAQLEKSRLLSDRFSAERPKGSFSTLEIQRTEQGDSAMYLCASSPLGTGRTGELFFGEGSRLTVL.